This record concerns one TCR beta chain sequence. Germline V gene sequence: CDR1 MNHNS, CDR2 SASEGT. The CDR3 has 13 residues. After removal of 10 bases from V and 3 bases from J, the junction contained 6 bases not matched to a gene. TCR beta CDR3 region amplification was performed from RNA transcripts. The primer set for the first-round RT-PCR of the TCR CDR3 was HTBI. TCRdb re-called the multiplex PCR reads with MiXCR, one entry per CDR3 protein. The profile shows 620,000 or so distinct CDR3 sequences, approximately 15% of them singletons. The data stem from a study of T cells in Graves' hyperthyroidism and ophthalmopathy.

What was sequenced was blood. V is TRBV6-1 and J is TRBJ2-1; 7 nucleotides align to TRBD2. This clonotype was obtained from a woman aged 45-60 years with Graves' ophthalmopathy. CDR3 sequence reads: CATTSRYYNEQFF. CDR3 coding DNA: TGTGCCACGACTAGCCGATACTACAATGAGCAGTTCTTC.